This TCR beta chain is from a study of shared clonotypes between healthy human individuals. General study results and limits: Across subsets, estimated richness was generally greater for naive than for memory populations.

About this clone: Its target is unknown.

The study ran the assay at deep level. It was across several immunoSEQ plates that each subset's genomic DNA was evenly split. Sequenced by immunoSEQ multiplex PCR; TCRdb stores in-frame clones only, minus some. The top ten clones hold roughly 0.13% of a sample with over 2 million clones, roughly 95% of them seen once. A CD45RA-negative memory subset and a CD45RA+ naive subset were separated from the CD4+ cells. V lost 1 base and J lost 0, with 17 bases in between. CDR3 length equals 18 residues. The germline V gene has CDR1 LGHNA and CDR2 YNFKEQ. The origin of this receptor is a man aged 18 to 29 in good health. Material for sequencing was naive CD4+ T cells sorted from blood. Subset reported: CD45RA+ positively selected. The chain uses TRBV4-2 and TRBJ2-3, with a weak D call TRBD2 (6 bases). CDR3 sequence (DNA): TGTGCCAGCAGCCAAGTCCCTCTCCCTAGCGTAAGCACAGATACGCAGTATTTT. Protein product: CASSQVPLPSVSTDTQYF.